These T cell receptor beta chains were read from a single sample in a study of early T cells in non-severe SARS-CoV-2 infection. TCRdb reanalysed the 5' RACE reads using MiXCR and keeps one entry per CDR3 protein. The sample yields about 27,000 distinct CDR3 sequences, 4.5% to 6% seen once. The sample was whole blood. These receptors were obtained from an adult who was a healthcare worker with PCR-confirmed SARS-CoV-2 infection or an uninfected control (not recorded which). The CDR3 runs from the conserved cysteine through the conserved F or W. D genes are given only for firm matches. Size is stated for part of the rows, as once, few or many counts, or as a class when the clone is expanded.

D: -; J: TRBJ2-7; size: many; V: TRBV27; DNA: TGTGCCAGCAGTTCCGGACGAACGCAGTACTTC; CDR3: CASSSGRTQYF
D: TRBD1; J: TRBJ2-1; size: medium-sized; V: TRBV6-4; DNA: TGTGCCAGCAGCGCCGGGACAGGGTCCTACAATGAGCAGTTCTTC; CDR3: CASSAGTGSYNEQFF
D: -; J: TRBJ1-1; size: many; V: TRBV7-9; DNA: TGTGCCAGCAGCTTCAAGGACACTGAAGCTTTCTTT; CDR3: CASSFKDTEAFF
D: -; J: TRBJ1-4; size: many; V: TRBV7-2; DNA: TGTGCCAGCAGCCCCCAGATGGATGAAAAACTGTTTTTT; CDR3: CASSPQMDEKLFF
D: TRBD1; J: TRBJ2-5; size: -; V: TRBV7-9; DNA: TGTGCCAGCAGCTTAGACAGGGGCCAAGAGACCCAGTACTTC; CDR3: CASSLDRGQETQYF
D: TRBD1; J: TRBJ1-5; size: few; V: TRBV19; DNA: TGTGCCAGTAGTATAGATTTCGGACAGGTCGATCAGCCCCAGCATTTT; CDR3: CASSIDFGQVDQPQHF
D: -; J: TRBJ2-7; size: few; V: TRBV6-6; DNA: TGTGCCAGCAGTTCTCTACGCCCCTACGAGCAGTACTTC; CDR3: CASSSLRPYEQYF
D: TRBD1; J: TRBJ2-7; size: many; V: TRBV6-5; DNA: TGTGCCAGCAGTTTGGCACAGGGGGCTCGTGAGCAGTACTTC; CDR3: CASSLAQGAREQYF
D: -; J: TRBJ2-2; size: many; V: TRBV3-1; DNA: TGTGCCAGCAGCCCAGGGGGGGCCCGGTCCGGGGAGCTGTTTTTT; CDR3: CASSPGGARSGELFF
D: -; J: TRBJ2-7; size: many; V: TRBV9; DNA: TGTGCCAGCAGCGTCGGGGACATACCTTCCTACGAGCAGTACTTC; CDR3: CASSVGDIPSYEQYF
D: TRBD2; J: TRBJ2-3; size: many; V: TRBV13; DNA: TGTGCCAGCAGCTCGGTCCGAGCGGGGGGTAGCACAGATACGCAGTATTTT; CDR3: CASSSVRAGGSTDTQYF
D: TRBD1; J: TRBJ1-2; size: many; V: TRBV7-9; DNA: TGTGCCAGCAGCTCCCCAGGAGGGGGCGAAAACTATGGCTACACCTTC; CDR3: CASSSPGGGENYGYTF
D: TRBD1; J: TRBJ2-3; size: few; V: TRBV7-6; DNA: TGTGCCAGCAGCCCTCGCTGGGACAGGGGCGCCCTAGCGGATACGCAGTATTTT; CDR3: CASSPRWDRGALADTQYF
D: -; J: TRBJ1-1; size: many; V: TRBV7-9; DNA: TGTGCCAGCGAAAGTGGGTACGAAGCTTTCTTT; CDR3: CASESGYEAFF
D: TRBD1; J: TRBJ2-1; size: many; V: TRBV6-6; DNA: TGTGCCAGCAGTTACCTATACCCGGGACAGGGGGTCCACAATGAGCAGTTCTTC; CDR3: CASSYLYPGQGVHNEQFF
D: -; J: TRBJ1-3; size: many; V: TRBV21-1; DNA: TGTGCCAGCAGCAAATCAACGGCAGGGCCCTCTGGAAACACCATATATTTT; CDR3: CASSKSTAGPSGNTIYF
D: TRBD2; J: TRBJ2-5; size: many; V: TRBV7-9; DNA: TGTGCCAGCAGCCTACCATGGGAGGGTCGAGAGACCCAGTACTTC; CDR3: CASSLPWEGRETQYF
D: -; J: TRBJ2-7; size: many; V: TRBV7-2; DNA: TGTGCCAGCAGCCCCATCCTCCTCTCCTACGAGCAGTACTTC; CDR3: CASSPILLSYEQYF
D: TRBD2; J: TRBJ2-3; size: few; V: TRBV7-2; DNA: TGTGCCAGCAGCTTAGGGACTAGCTATGGAGATACGCAGTATTTT; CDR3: CASSLGTSYGDTQYF
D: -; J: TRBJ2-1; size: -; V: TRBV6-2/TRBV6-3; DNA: TGTGCCAGCATCCAAGGGGGAAGCTCCTACAATGAGCAGTTCTTC; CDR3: CASIQGGSSYNEQFF
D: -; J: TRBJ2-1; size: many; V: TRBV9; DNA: TGTGCCAGCAGCGTAGGTCGGGGGCAAACCAATGAGCAGTTCTTC; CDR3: CASSVGRGQTNEQFF
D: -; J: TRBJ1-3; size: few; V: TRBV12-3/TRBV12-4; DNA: TGTGCCAGCAGTTTAAAGGGGACTGTCATCTCTGGAAACACCATATATTTT; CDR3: CASSLKGTVISGNTIYF
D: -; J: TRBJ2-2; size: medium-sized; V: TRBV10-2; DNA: TGCGCCAGCAGTGCTCAGACCGGGGAGCTGTTTTTT; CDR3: CASSAQTGELFF
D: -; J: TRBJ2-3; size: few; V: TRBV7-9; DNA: TGTGCCAGCAGCCCCTGGGACTTAGCTAGCACAGATACGCAGTATTTT; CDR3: CASSPWDLASTDTQYF